The next 24 T cell receptor beta chains were all read from a single sample in a study of cytomegalovirus exposure and HLA in healthy donors. Both 60 Vbeta primers and 13 Jbeta primers went into the PCR. TCRdb's table, derived via immunoSEQ multiplex PCR, lists solely in-frame clones and lacks some. Of 170,000 or so clones in the sample, roughly 80% were seen once. The sequencing input was PBMCs. The origin of the receptors is a woman aged 50 to 65 in good health and CMV-seropositive.

V is TRBV5-4 and J is TRBJ2-3; 9 bases are shared with TRBD2. V shed 5 bases and J 3 bases; nucleotides not matched to a gene: 13. Germline CDR1 SGHNT, CDR2 YYREEE (reference sequence). The CDR3 extends over 17 amino acids. The CDR3, as DNA: TGTGCCAGCAGTCCCGATCTAGCGGGGCCCCGGACAGATACGCAGTATTTT. Translated, it gives CASSPDLAGPRTDTQYF.

This sequence joins TRBV19 and TRBJ2-5, with 7 bases fitting TRBD1. V lost 8 bases and J lost 2; bases outside the gene matches: 8. The CDR3 contains 14 residues. Germline CDR1 is LNHDA and CDR2 is SQIVND (reference sequence). The CDR3 bases are TGTGCCAGTGGATGGACAGGTCGACAAGAGACCCAGTACTTC. It yields the protein CASGWTGRQETQYF.

This clone appeared a single time. The rearrangement links TRBV6-5 to TRBJ1-4, with D uncertain. The CDR3 consists of 13 residues. Trimming took 2 bases from V and 7 from J, leaving 8 bases between them. Germline CDR1 and CDR2: MNHEY and SVGAGI. The CDR3 DNA follows: TGTGCCAGCAGTTACGGAGTTCTTGAAAAACTGTTTTTT. Protein product: CASSYGVLEKLFF.

The chain recombines TRBV7-9 with TRBJ1-2; the match to TRBD1 covers 11 bases. CDR1 and CDR2 from the germline V gene are SEHNR and FQNEAQ (reference sequence). The CDR3 covers 15 residues. The junction had 3 bases not matched to a gene; V was cut back by 4 bases and J by 2 bases. CDR3 in DNA: TGTGCCAGCAGCTCCCGGACAGGGGGCAACTATGGCTACACCTTC. Its protein product is CASSSRTGGNYGYTF.

This clone has more than one count but fewer than ten. This chain links TRBV7-9 with TRBJ2-7, with a tentative D call TRBD1 (6 bases). V gave up 4 bases and J gave up 2 bases, with 18 bases separating them. The CDR3 is 16 residues long. Germline CDR1 SEHNR, CDR2 FQNEAQ (reference sequence). CDR3 loop: CASSSQSLGQTYEQYF. The DNA for the CDR3 is TGTGCCAGCAGCTCCCAGTCACTAGGACAGACCTACGAGCAGTACTTC.

The chain is built from TRBV9 and TRBJ1-6; D call uncertain. Germline loops: CDR1 SGDLS, CDR2 YYNGEE. Trimming removed 0 bases from V and 10 bases from J, with 11 bases in between. This CDR3 contains 14 residues. The CDR3 here is CASSVDPRLSPLHF. For the CDR3, the DNA is TGTGCCAGCAGCGTAGACCCTAGGCTGTCACCCCTCCACTTT.

This sequence joins TRBV5-1 and TRBJ2-1; 9 bases agree with TRBD2. Trimming at V came to 3 bases and at J to 4 bases, leaving 11 bases not matched to a gene. Germline lookup yields CDR1 SGHRS and CDR2 YFSETQ. The CDR3 is 17 amino acids. CDR3: CASSSLDRLAGYNEQFF. For the CDR3, the DNA is TGCGCCAGCAGCTCCCTGGATCGGCTAGCGGGGTACAATGAGCAGTTCTTC.

V usage is TRBV19 and J usage is TRBJ2-1; TRBD1 agrees at 12 bases. This CDR3 spans 15 amino acids. V lost 9 bases, J lost 8 bases, and 11 bases stayed unmatched. Germline CDR1 and CDR2: LNHDA and SQIVND (reference sequence). The CDR3 loop reads CASRRGTGGEYEQFF. In nucleotides, the CDR3 is TGTGCCAGCCGCCGGGGGACAGGGGGCGAATATGAGCAGTTCTTC.

This rearrangement joins TRBV29-1 to TRBJ2-4; 7 bases are a match to TRBD2. Germline values: CDR1 SQVTM, CDR2 ANQGSEA. Trimming at V came to 4 bases and at J to 3 bases, leaving 6 bases not matched to a gene. The CDR3 contains 14 residues. CDR3 nucleotides: TGCAGCGTTGCTGAGCGGGAAATCAAAAACATTCAGTACTTC. Its protein product is CSVAEREIKNIQYF.

This clone appeared a single time. The chain employs TRBV7-9 and TRBJ1-2; TRBD1 matches at 9 bases. CDR3 length: 13 residues. Germline CDR1 is SEHNR and CDR2 is FQNEAQ (reference sequence). V lost 5 bases to trimming and J lost 2 bases; unmatched junction nucleotides: 0. The CDR3 bases are TGTGCCAGCAGCGGGACAGGGAACTATGGCTACACCTTC. Encoded protein: CASSGTGNYGYTF.

The CDR3, as DNA: TGTGCCAGCAGTTTTTCAGGGGGGCGAGTAGGAGGCTACACCTTC. It yields the protein CASSFSGGRVGGYTF. The chain couples TRBV6-5 to TRBJ1-2; TRBD1 agrees at 7 bases. V shed 4 bases, J shed 8 bases, and the junction held 13 bases outside the gene matches. Per germline, CDR1 MNHEY and CDR2 SVGAGI. CDR3 length: 15 residues.

V gene TRBV5-1 combines with J gene TRBJ1-1, with unresolved D. This CDR3 region has 12 residues. Germline-derived CDR1 and CDR2 are SGHRS and YFSETQ. V gave up 2 bases and J gave up 6 bases, with 8 bases separating them. The CDR3 coding sequence is TGCGCCAGCAGCTTACCGGGTGCTGAAGCTTTCTTT. Translated: CASSLPGAEAFF.

This chain links TRBV13 with TRBJ2-3; D is possibly TRBD2 (8 bases). V was trimmed by 5 bases and J by 2 bases, leaving 23 bases between them. CDR3 length: 18 amino acids. CDR1 PRHDT and CDR2 FYEKMQ come from the germline V gene (reference sequence). The CDR3, as DNA: TGTGCCAGCAGCCCAACAGGGGCGGGGGGCCGCGTCACAGATACGCAGTATTTT. Residues: CASSPTGAGGRVTDTQYF.

The chain joins TRBV9 to TRBJ2-5; 8 nucleotides align to TRBD2. V lost 3 bases and J lost 5; bases outside the gene matches: 12. This CDR3 is built from 16 residues. Germline V gene sequence: CDR1 SGDLS, CDR2 YYNGEE. CDR3 in amino acids: CASSAEGRGGLETQYF. The CDR3 region has the DNA TGTGCCAGCAGCGCCGAGGGTCGGGGGGGCCTGGAGACCCAGTACTTC.

V is TRBV2 and J is TRBJ1-3, with D unclear. The CDR3 covers 16 residues. Germline assignment: CDR1 SNHLY and CDR2 FYNNEI. Trimming took off 7 bases at V and 1 base at J, with 17 bases between the two ends. In DNA, the CDR3 is TGTGCCAGCATGCCCCCGAACAGATTTTCTGGAAACACCATATATTTT. Translated: CASMPPNRFSGNTIYF.

This clone was counted once. V is TRBV6-5 and J is TRBJ1-1; D gene uncertain. The CDR3 totals 11 residues. From germline, CDR1 is MNHEY and CDR2 SVGAGI. V dropped 7 bases and J dropped 1 base, with 4 bases sitting between them. The CDR3 loop is CASTKNTEAFF. CDR3 coding DNA: TGTGCCAGCACCAAGAACACTGAAGCTTTCTTT.

Only one count was recorded for this clone. The V call is TRBV2, the J call TRBJ2-3; TRBD2 matches at 10 bases. This CDR3 region has 13 residues. V was clipped by 11 bases and J by 5 bases; unmatched bases: 7. Germline V gene lookup returns CDR1 SNHLY and CDR2 FYNNEI. The CDR3 bases are TGTGCCTCGAGCGGGGGGGTTGAAGATACGCAGTATTTT. Its protein is CASSGGVEDTQYF.

V usage is TRBV4-2 and J usage is TRBJ1-2, with D possibly being TRBD1 (6 bases). Trimming cost V 0 bases and J 8 bases, with 16 bases left between them. Germline loops: CDR1 LGHNA, CDR2 YNFKEQ. CDR3 size: 15 residues. CDR3 in DNA: TGTGCCAGCAGCCAAGACTACGGAACAGGGAAGGGCTACACCTTC. It is translated as CASSQDYGTGKGYTF.

This chain links TRBV5-5 with TRBJ1-2; possibly TRBD1 for D (6 bases). Germline V lookup: CDR1 SGHKS, CDR2 YYEKEE (reference sequence). V was clipped by 1 base and J by 8 bases, with 12 bases between them. The CDR3 sequence is 13 residues long. CDR3 sequence (DNA): TGTGCCAGCAGCTTGAACAGGGTCGGCGGCTACACCTTC. Protein sequence: CASSLNRVGGYTF.

This clone was seen only once. The rearrangement uses TRBV4-1 and TRBJ1-6, with D perhaps matching TRBD1 (6 bases). V dropped 1 base and J dropped 6 bases, with 13 bases sitting between them. The CDR3 has 16 amino acids. Germline V CDR1 and CDR2: MGHRA, YSYEKL. CDR3 in DNA: TGCGCCAGCAGCCAAGGTCCAGCCAGGGGTAATTCACCCCTCCACTTT. Amino acid sequence: CASSQGPARGNSPLHF.

The genes are TRBV7-2 and TRBJ1-1; 7 bases agree with TRBD1. The CDR3 covers 13 residues. Losses at the gene ends were 4 bases for V and 12 bases for J; bases not matched to a gene: 11. CDR1 and CDR2 (germline): SGHTA, FQGNSA. The CDR3 loop is CASSSERQGGTFF. The CDR3 DNA reads as TGTGCCAGCAGCTCAGAAAGACAGGGTGGAACTTTCTTT.

J is TRBJ2-1 and V is TRBV5-1; 12 positions match TRBD2. Germline CDR1 is SGHRS and CDR2 is YFSETQ. The ends lost 3 bases at V and 5 bases at J; junction bases unmatched: 3. This CDR3 spans 15 amino acids. For the CDR3, the DNA is TGCGCCAGCAGCTCAGGACTAGCGGGGAACAATGAGCAGTTCTTC. Encoded protein: CASSSGLAGNNEQFF.

This clone was observed once. The chain links TRBV5-4 to TRBJ2-3; possibly TRBD2 for D (6 bases). CDR3 size: 16 residues. Germline V gene data show CDR1 as SGHNT and CDR2 as YYREEE (reference sequence). Trimming shortened V by 4 bases and J by 3 bases, and 18 bases separated the two germline ends. CDR3 DNA sequence: TGTGCCAGCAGCCCCGGGTTCCAGCGGGTTACAGATACGCAGTATTTT. Translation: CASSPGFQRVTDTQYF.

V usage is TRBV6-6 and J usage is TRBJ1-1; no clear D gene. This CDR3 comprises 14 residues. V lost 4 bases and J 4 bases, leaving 13 bases between the germline ends. The germline V gene has CDR1 MNHNY and CDR2 SVGAGI (reference sequence). Here the CDR3 reads CASSSVVYGTEAFF. The CDR3 nucleotides read TGTGCCAGCAGTTCCGTCGTTTACGGCACTGAAGCTTTCTTT.